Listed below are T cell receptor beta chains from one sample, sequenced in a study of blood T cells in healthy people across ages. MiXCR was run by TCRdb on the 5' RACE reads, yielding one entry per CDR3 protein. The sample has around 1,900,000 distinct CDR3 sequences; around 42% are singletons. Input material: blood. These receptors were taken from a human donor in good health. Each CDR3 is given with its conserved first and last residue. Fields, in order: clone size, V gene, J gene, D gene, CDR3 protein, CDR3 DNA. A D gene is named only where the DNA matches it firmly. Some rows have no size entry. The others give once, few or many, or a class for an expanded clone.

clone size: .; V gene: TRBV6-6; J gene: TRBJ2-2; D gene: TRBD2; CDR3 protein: CASSYSLAGGPTGELFF; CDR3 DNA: TGTGCCAGCAGTTACTCTCTAGCGGGGGGCCCAACCGGGGAGCTGTTTTTT
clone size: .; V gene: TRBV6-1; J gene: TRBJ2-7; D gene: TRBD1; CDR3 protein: CASSEPWTGETYEQYF; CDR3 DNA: TGTGCCAGCAGTGAACCCTGGACAGGGGAGACCTACGAGCAGTACTTC
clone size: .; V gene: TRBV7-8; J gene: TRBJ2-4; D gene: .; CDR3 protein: CASSLTRKNIQYF; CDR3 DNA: TGTGCCAGCAGCTTAACGCGAAAAAACATTCAGTACTTC
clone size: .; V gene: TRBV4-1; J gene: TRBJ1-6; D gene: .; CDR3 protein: CASSQGGGLNNSPLHF; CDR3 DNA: TGCGCCAGCAGCCAAGGTGGGGGGTTGAATAATTCACCCCTCCACTTT
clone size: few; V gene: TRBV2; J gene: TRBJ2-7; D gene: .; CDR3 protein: CASSETPPQEQYF; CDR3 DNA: TGTGCCAGCAGTGAAACCCCCCCTCAAGAGCAGTACTTC
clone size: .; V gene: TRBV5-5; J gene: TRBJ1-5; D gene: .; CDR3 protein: CASSDDRRNQPQHF; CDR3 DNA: TGTGCCAGCAGCGACGACAGGCGCAATCAGCCCCAGCATTTT
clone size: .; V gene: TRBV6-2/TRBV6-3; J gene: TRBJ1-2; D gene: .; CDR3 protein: CASSLGLAYGYTF; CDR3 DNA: TGTGCCAGCAGTTTGGGGCTAGCCTATGGCTACACCTTC
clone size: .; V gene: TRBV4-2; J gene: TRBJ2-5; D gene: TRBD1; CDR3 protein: CASSTGTGGRETQYF; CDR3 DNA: TGTGCCAGCAGCACCGGGACAGGGGGCCGAGAGACCCAGTACTTC
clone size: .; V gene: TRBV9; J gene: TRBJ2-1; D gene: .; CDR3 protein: CASSTPFTARNEQFF; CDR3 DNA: TGTGCCAGCAGCACTCCTTTCACTGCGCGCAATGAGCAGTTCTTC
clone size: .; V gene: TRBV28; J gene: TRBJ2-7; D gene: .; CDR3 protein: CASITPGASYEQYF; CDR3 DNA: TGTGCCAGCATCACCCCAGGTGCCTCCTACGAGCAGTACTTC
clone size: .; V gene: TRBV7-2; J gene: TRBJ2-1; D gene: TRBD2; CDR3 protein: CASSLANPGAGVGNEQFF; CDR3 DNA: TGTGCCAGCAGCTTGGCCAACCCCGGGGCGGGGGTAGGCAATGAGCAGTTCTTC
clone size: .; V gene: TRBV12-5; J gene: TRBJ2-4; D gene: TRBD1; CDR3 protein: CASGLGQGLAKNIQYF; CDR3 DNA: TGTGCTAGTGGTTTGGGACAGGGGCTGGCCAAAAACATTCAGTACTTC
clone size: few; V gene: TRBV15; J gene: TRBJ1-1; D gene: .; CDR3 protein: CATSPVGGSTEAFF; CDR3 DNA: TGTGCCACCAGCCCCGTTGGAGGGTCGACTGAAGCTTTCTTT
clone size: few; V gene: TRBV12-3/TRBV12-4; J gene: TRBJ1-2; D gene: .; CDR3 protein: CASSPTLQGSLFGYTF; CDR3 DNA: TGTGCCAGCAGTCCTACTTTACAGGGCTCTCTGTTTGGCTACACCTTC
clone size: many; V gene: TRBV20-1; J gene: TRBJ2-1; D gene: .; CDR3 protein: CSARDGSVRNEQFF; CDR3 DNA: TGCAGTGCTAGAGATGGTAGCGTCAGGAATGAGCAGTTCTTC
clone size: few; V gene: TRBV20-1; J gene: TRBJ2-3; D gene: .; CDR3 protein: CSARWANTQYF; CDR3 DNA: TGCAGTGCTAGATGGGCAAATACGCAGTATTTT
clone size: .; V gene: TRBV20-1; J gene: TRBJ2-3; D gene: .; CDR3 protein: CSAIALTGSDTQYF; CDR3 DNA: TGCAGTGCTATTGCCCTCACGGGGAGTGATACGCAGTATTTT
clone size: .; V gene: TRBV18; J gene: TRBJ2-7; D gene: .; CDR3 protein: CASSPTVASDYEQYF; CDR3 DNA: TGTGCCAGCTCACCCACAGTCGCGAGTGACTACGAGCAGTACTTC
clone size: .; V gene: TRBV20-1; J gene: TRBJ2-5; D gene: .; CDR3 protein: CSARAAGQSQETQYF; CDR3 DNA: TGCAGTGCTAGGGCGGCGGGACAATCTCAAGAGACCCAGTACTTC
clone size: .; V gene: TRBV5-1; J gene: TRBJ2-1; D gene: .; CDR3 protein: CASNLESSYNEQFF; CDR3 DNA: TGCGCCAGCAATTTGGAAAGCTCCTACAATGAGCAGTTCTTC
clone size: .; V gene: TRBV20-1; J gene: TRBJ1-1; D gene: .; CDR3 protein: CSAIIQVNTEAFF; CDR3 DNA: TGCAGTGCTATTATACAAGTGAACACTGAAGCTTTCTTT
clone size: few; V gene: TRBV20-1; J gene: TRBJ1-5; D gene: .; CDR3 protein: CSATRGAAATNQPQHF; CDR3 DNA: TGCAGTGCTACAAGGGGGGCAGCTGCAACAAATCAGCCCCAGCATTTT
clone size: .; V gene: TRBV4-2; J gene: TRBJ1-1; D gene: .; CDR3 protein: CASSQGVGRDTEAFF; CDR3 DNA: TGTGCCAGCAGCCAGGGGGTCGGAAGAGACACTGAAGCTTTCTTT
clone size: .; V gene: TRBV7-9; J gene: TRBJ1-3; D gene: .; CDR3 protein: CASSLTRDTIYF; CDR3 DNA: TGTGCCAGCAGCTTAACCCGAGACACCATATATTTT
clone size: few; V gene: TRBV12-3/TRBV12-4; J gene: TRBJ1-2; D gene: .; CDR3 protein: CASTDTPQGYTF; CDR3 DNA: TGTGCCAGCACAGACACTCCCCAGGGCTACACCTTC
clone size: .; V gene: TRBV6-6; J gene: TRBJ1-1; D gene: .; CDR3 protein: CASSALAGAFF; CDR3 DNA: TGTGCCAGCAGTGCCCTGGCTGGGGCTTTCTTT
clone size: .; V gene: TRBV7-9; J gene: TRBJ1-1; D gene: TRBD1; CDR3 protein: CASSPQGGGAFF; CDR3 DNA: TGTGCCAGCAGCCCCCAGGGGGGGGGAGCTTTCTTT
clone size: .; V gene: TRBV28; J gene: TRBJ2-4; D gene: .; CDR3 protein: CASSFLGFRNIQYF; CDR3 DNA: TGTGCCAGCAGTTTTTTAGGCTTCAGGAACATTCAGTACTTC